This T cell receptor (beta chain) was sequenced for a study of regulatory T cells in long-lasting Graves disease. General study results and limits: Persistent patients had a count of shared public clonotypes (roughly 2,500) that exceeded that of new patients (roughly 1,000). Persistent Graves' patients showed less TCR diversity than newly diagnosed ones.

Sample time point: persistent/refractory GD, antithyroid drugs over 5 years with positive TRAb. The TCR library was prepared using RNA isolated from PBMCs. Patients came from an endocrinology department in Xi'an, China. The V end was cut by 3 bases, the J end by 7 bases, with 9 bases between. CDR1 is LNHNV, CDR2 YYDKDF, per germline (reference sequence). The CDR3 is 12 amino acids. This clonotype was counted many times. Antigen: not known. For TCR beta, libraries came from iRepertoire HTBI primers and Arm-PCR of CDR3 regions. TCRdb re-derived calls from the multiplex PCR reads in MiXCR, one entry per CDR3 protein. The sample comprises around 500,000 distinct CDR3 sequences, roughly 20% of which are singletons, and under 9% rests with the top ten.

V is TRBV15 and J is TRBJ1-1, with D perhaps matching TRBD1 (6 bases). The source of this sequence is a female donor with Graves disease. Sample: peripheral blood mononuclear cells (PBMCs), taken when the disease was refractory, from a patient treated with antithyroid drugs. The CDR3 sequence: CATSRVDSEAFF. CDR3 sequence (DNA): TGTGCCACCAGCAGGGTGGACAGTGAAGCTTTCTTT.